The 17 T cell receptor beta chains presented below share a single source sample, sequenced in a study of tumor and adjacent non-tumor tissue in lung cancer. The template was RNA from unsorted bulk tissue. Three rounds of nested PCR, following a modified ARM-PCR protocol, produced the TCRbeta library. MiXCR was run by TCRdb on the multiplex PCR reads, yielding one entry per CDR3 protein. Seen here are 220,000 or so distinct CDR3 sequences, around 70% observed once, and the top ten hold under 30%. The sample taken for sequencing was lung tumor tissue. The source is a man in his fifties or sixties with non-small cell lung cancer.

Concerning this clonotype itself: One end of the junction is discordant with germline, which a read error may explain. The chain combines TRBV11-1 with TRBJ1-2; D remains unclear. The CDR3 sequence is 13 residues long. Per germline, CDR1 SGHAT and CDR2 FQDESV (reference sequence). For the CDR3, the DNA is TGTGCCAGCAGCTTAGGACACAACTATGGCTACACGTTC. Its protein product is CASSLGHNYGYTF.

The chain has TRBV5-4 and TRBJ2-3, with D hard to call. CDR3 size: 15 residues. With 4 bases removed from V and 2 bases from J, the gap between germline ends came to 14 bases. Germline V CDR1 and CDR2: SGHNT, YYREEE (reference sequence). CDR3 residues: CASSIYVIDTDTQYF. CDR3 nucleotide sequence: TGTGCCAGCAGCATTTACGTGATAGACACAGATACGCAGTATTTT.

The sample holds one count of this clonotype. It is likely a read error, because the conserved phenylalanine at the end of the CDR3 is missing. The chain joins TRBV11-1 to TRBJ2-2; no clear D gene. CDR3 length: 14 amino acids. Germline-derived CDR1 and CDR2 are SGHAT and FQDESV (reference sequence). CDR3 loop: CACSFSQNTGELFY. In DNA, the CDR3 is TGTGCCTGCAGCTTTAGTCAGAACACCGGGGAGCTGTTTTAT.

There are many counts of this clonotype. V is TRBV20-1 and J is TRBJ2-1; TRBD2 agrees at 14 bases. The CDR3 extends over 14 amino acids. The junction had 1 base not matched to a gene; V was cut back by 1 base and J by 8 bases. Looked up from germline, CDR1 is DFQATT and CDR2 is SNEGSKA (reference sequence). DNA for the CDR3: TGCAGTGCTAGAGGGGGACTAGCGGGAGATGAGCAGTTCTTC. This gives the protein CSARGGLAGDEQFF.

The sample holds many counts of this clonotype. This chain links TRBV6-5 with TRBJ2-4; TRBD1 agrees at 7 bases. Germline values: CDR1 MNHEY, CDR2 SVGAGI. With V trimmed by 5 bases and J by 2 bases, 3 bases remained unmatched. The CDR3 runs to 14 residues. The DNA for the CDR3 is TGTGCCAGCAGTCTACAGGGGTCCAAAAACATTCAGTACTTC. Protein product: CASSLQGSKNIQYF.

This clonotype was picked up many times. The gene calls are TRBV29-1 and TRBJ2-6, with unresolved D. The V and J ends lost 2 bases and 0 bases respectively, with 2 bases between them. The CDR3 runs 13 residues. Germline V CDR1 and CDR2: SQVTM, ANQGSEA. The CDR3 DNA sequence: TGCAGCGTTGAACTCTCTGGGGCCAACGTCCTGACTTTC. It yields the protein CSVELSGANVLTF.

To note about this clonotype: A read error may account for a junction end that differs from germline. This chain joins TRBV6-6 and TRBJ1-5; no clear D gene. The CDR3 spans 18 residues. The germline CDR1 and CDR2 sequences are MNHNY and SVGAGI (reference sequence). The CDR3 bases are TGTGCCAGGAGTTACCCTAAATACAGAGACGAGGGCAATCAGTCCCAGCATTTC. Its protein product is CARSYPKYRDEGNQSQHF.

This clonotype appeared many times. The chain has TRBV20-1 and TRBJ2-7; D is tentatively TRBD1 or TRBD2 (5 bases each). Trimming removed 7 bases at V and 1 base at J, with 17 bases between. This CDR3 is built from 14 residues. In germline, CDR1 is DFQATT, CDR2 SNEGSKA (reference sequence). CDR3 coding DNA: TGCAGTGGAATTCCCGGGACCAAATCCTACGAGCAGTACTTC. Amino acid sequence: CSGIPGTKSYEQYF.

Concerning this clonotype itself: The junction departs from the called germline gene at one end, perhaps through a read error. V is TRBV12-3 or TRBV12-4 and J is TRBJ2-1; TRBD2 might be the D (5 bases). The CDR3 is 19 amino acids. This CDR3 is CVSSHGLAGPATSYNEQFF. In nucleotides, the CDR3 is TGTGTCAGCAGCCATGGACTTGCGGGTCCCGCCACTAGTTACAATGAGCAGTTCTTC.

Of note for this clonotype: A much more abundant neighbour one base away suggests this may be a read error. The rearrangement uses TRBV6-6 and TRBJ1-2; D unresolved. The CDR3 covers 13 residues. From germline, CDR1 is MNHNY and CDR2 SVGAGI (reference sequence). CDR3 protein: CASTEAGSYGCTF. The CDR3 DNA follows: TGTGCCAGCACCGAAGCGGGGTCCTATGGCTGCACCTTC.

In regard to this clonotype: The CDR3 end shows no conserved phenylalanine or tryptophan, and so a read error is likely. The genes are TRBV5-4 and TRBJ2-3, with TRBD2 matching 7 bases. This CDR3 is 13 amino acids long. Germline CDR1 reads SGHNT; CDR2 reads YYREEE (reference sequence). The CDR3 sequence: CAGKTGGTDTQYS. The CDR3 region has the DNA TGTGCTGGGAAGACGGGGGGAACAGATACGCAGTATTCT.

V usage is TRBV20-1 and J usage is TRBJ2-4, with a weak D call TRBD1 (6 bases). The CDR3 extends over 15 amino acids. Germline V CDR1 and CDR2: DFQATT, SNEGSKA (reference sequence). V was clipped by 7 bases and J by 2 bases, with 18 bases between them. CDR3 region: CSVATGGQSKNIQYF. In DNA, the CDR3 is TGCAGTGTTGCGACAGGCGGACAGTCCAAAAACATTCAGTACTTC.

The CDR3 reads CASSLGQGAACQPQHF. Written as DNA, the CDR3 is TGTGCCAGCAGCCTGGGACAGGGGGCCGCATGCCAGCCCCAGCATTTT. This sequence joins TRBV12-3 or TRBV12-4 and TRBJ1-5; 12 bases are a match to TRBD1. V dropped 6 bases and J dropped 7; count of bases not matched to a gene: 10. This CDR3 spans 16 amino acids.

About this clonotype: The junction departs from germline at one end; a sequencing error may be responsible. The chain uses TRBV5-1 and TRBJ2-2; maybe TRBD2 (5 bases). The CDR3 contains 16 residues. Germline CDR1 reads SGHRS; CDR2 reads YFSETQ. In DNA form, the CDR3 reads TGCGCCAGCAGCTCAGGAGACTGGGGTAGGACCGGGGAGCTGTGTTTT. It translates to CASSSGDWGRTGELCF.

Concerning this clonotype: At one boundary the junction diverges from the germline segment, which might be a read error. The V call is TRBV6-6, the J call TRBJ2-7; tentative D call: TRBD1 (6 bases). Germline CDR1 reads MNHNY; CDR2 reads SVGAGI (reference sequence). The CDR3 runs to 16 residues. In DNA, the CDR3 is TGTGCCACCAGTTACAGGGCCGGGGTAAGCTCCTACGAGCATTACTTC. Its translation is CATSYRAGVSSYEHYF.

A word on this clonotype: Given the absence of the conserved phenylalanine or tryptophan at the CDR3 end, a read error is likely. No DNA is shown, since the ends of the CDR3 on it are uncertain; the CDR3 is the one TCRdb lists. The chain uses TRBV11-2 and TRBJ2-1. Both ends counted, the CDR3 spans 13 residues. CDR1 and CDR2 from the germline V gene are SGHAT and FQNNGV. The chain's CDR3 is CASSFRRNNEQLL.

The chain uses TRBV28 and TRBJ2-2, with D possibly being TRBD2 (6 bases). The CDR3 contains 14 residues. From germline, CDR1 is MDHEN and CDR2 SYDVKM. Trimming removed 7 bases from V and 6 bases from J, with 15 bases in between. CDR3 sequence reads: CASNPSGSAGELFF. The CDR3 nucleotides are TGTGCCAGCAATCCCTCCGGGAGCGCCGGGGAGCTGTTTTTT. Based on the CDR3 plus reference TRBV28 and TRBJ2-2, the full variable domain is DVKVTQSSRYLVKRTGEKVFLECVQDMDHENMFWYRQDPGLGLRLIYFSYDVKMKEKGDIPEGYSVSREKKERFSLILESASTNQTSMYLCASNPSGSAGELFFGEGSRLTVL.